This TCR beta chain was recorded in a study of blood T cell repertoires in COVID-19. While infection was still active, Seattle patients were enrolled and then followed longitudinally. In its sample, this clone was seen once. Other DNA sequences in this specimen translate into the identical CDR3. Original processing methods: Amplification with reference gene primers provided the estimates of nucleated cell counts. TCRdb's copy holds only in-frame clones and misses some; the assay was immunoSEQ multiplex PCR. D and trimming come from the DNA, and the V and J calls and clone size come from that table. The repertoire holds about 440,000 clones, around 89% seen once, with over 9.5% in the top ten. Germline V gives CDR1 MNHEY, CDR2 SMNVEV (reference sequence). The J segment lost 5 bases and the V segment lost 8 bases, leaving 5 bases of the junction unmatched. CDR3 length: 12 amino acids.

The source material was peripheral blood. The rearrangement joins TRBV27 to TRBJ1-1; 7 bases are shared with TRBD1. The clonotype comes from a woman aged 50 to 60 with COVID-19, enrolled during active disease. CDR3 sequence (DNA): TGTGCCAGCCGGACAGGAGGGACTGAAGCTTTCTTT. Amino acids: CASRTGGTEAFF.